The sequence of this T cell receptor beta chain was determined in a study of blood T cell repertoires in COVID-19. Across the whole study: The United States, Italy and Spain supplied acute and convalescent COVID-19 samples. T cells, B-cell-depleted T cells, or PBMCs provided the cDNA or gDNA that served as material.

In the authors' methods: Cell counts per sample came from amplifying reference gene primers. The table came from immunoSEQ multiplex PCR; TCRdb's copy has only in-frame clones and leaves some out. V, J and clone size are those of that table, while D and trimming were read from the DNA. Here the sample spans roughly 200,000 clones, approximately 80% being singletons. The CDR3 runs to 16 residues. Trimming stripped 4 bases from V and 8 bases from J, with 23 bases between. The germline V gene has CDR1 LNHDA and CDR2 SQIVND (reference sequence). The sequenced sample consisted of peripheral blood. This receptor was identified in a human donor in a cohort sampled during active COVID-19. The rearrangement joins TRBV19 to TRBJ1-2; D uncertain. CDR3 DNA: TGTGCCAGTAGTACTTCAGGAGAGGGCCCAGGAGGGGGCTACACCTTC. It translates to CASSTSGEGPGGGYTF.